Many counts were recorded for the clone carrying this T cell receptor beta chain. A sample-barcoded 5' primer and a J-beta primer mix were used in a second PCR of about 6 to 12 cycles. The template-switch adaptor was a 5' adaptor with 12 random nucleotides. It tagged each cDNA molecule. TCRdb passed the 5' RACE reads through MiXCR, listing each CDR3 protein once. The sample includes under 2 million distinct CDR3 sequences, about 32% of them seen just once. The entry originates in a study of blood T cells in healthy people across ages. The ends lost 6 bases at V and 2 bases at J; junction bases unmatched: 4. Germline CDR1 SEHNR, CDR2 FQNEAQ (reference sequence). CDR3 size: 13 residues.

The receptor was derived from a woman in her 30s in good health. The sequencing sample was made of blood. The V gene is TRBV7-9, the J gene TRBJ2-7, with TRBD2 identical over 7 bases. The CDR3 nucleotides read TGTGCCAGCAGGGGAGGGGCGACCTACGAGCAGTACTTC. Translation gives CASRGGATYEQYF.